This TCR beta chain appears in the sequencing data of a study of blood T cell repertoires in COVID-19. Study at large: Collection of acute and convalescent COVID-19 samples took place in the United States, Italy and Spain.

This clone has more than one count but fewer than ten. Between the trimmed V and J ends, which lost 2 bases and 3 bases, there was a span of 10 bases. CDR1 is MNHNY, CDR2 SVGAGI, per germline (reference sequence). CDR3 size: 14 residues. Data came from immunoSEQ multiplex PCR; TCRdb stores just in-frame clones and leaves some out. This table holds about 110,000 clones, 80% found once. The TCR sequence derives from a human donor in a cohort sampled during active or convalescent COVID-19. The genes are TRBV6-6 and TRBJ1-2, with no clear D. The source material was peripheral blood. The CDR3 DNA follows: TGTGCCAGCAGTTACGGTAGCGGCGACTATGGCTACACCTTC. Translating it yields CASSYGSGDYGYTF.